This T cell receptor (beta chain) was captured by sequencing in a study of response to subunit inactivated influenza vaccine. This CDR3 spans 14 amino acids. The V gene lost 6 bases and the J gene lost 1 base, with 9 bases spanning the gap. Germline CDR1 SEHNR, CDR2 FQNEAQ (reference sequence). This clonotype has a handful of counts. TCRdb passed the RT-PCR reads through MiXCR, listing each CDR3 protein once. The sample holds about 570,000 distinct CDR3 sequences, around 11% seen once. These data are also associated with another study on T cells expressing NK-cell markers. That paper states: cDNA encoding TCR beta was synthesized via 5'RACE template switching incorporating UMIs. Sorted CD3+CD56+NKG2C+, CD3+CD56+NKG2C- and CD3+CD56-NKG2C+ T-cell subsets were beta-chain profiled. A range of about 1.0-8% of CD8+ T cells consisted of dominant NKG2C+ clonotypes in roughly 6 donors. Expanded NKG2C+ T cell clones were not confirmed as HCMV-specific.

The clonotype was recovered from a man aged 45-60 years who received an inactivated influenza vaccine. Source: PBMCs from blood, taken on the day of vaccination. The genes are TRBV7-9 and TRBJ2-2; possible D gene TRBD1, 5 bases. The CDR3 DNA is TGTGCCAGCAGACCCGACAGGAACACCGGGGAGCTGTTTTTT. Translation: CASRPDRNTGELFF. Based on the CDR3 plus reference TRBV7-9 and TRBJ2-2, the full variable domain is DTGVSQNPRHKITKRGQNVTFRCDPISEHNRLYWYRQTLGQGPEFLTYFQNEAQLEKSRLLSDRFSAERPKGSFSTLEIQRTEQGDSAMYLCASRPDRNTGELFFGEGSRLTVL.